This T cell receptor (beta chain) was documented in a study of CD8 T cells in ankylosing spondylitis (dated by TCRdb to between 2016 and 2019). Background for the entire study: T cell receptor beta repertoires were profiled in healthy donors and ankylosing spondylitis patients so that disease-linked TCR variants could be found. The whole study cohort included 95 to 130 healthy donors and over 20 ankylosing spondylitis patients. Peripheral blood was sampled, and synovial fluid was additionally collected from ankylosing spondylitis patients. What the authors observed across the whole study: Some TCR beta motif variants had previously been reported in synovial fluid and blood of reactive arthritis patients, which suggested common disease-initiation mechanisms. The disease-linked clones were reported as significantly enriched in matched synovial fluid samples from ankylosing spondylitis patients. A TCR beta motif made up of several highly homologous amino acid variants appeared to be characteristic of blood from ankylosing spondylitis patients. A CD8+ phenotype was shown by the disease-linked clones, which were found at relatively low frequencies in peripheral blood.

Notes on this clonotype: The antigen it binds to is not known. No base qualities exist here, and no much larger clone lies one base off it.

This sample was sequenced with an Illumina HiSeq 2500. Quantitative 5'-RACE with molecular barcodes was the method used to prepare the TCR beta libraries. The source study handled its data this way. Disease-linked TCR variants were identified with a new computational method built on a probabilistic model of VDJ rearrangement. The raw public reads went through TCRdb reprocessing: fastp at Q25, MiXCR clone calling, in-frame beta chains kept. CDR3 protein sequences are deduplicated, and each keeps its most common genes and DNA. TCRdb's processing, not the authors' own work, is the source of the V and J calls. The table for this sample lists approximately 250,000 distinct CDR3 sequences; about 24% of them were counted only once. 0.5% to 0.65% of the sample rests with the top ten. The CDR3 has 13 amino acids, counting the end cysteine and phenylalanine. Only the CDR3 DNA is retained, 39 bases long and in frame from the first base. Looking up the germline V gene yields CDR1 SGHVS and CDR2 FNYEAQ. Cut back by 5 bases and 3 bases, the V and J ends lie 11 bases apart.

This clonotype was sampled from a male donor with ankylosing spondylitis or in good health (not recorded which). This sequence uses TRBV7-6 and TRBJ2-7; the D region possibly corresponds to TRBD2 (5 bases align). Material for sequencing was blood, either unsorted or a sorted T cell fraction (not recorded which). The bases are TGTGCCAGCAGCGCGGGTCCTAACTACGAGCAGTACTTC. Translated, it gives CASSAGPNYEQYF. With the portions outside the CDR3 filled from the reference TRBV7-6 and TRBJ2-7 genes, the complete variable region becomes GAGVSQSPRYKVTKRGQDVALRCDPISGHVSLYWYRQALGQGPEFLTYFNYEAQQDKSGLPNDRFSAERPEGSISTLTIQRTEQRDSAMYRCASSAGPNYEQYFGPGTRLTVT.